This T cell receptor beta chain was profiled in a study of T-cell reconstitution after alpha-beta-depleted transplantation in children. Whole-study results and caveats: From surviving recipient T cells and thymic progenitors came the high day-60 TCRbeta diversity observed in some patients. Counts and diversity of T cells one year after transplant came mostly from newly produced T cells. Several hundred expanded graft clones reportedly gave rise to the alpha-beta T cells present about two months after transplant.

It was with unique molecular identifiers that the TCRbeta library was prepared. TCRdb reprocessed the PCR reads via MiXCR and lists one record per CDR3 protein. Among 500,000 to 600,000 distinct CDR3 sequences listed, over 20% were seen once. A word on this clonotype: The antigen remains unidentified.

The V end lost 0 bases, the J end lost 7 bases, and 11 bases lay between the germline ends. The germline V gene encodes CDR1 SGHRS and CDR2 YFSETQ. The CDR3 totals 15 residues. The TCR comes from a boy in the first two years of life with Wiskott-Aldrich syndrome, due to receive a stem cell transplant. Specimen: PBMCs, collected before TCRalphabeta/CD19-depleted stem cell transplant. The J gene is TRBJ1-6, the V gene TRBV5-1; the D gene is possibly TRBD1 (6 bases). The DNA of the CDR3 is TGCGCCAGCAGCTTGGTACAGGGAAGAAATTCACCCCTCCACTTT. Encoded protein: CASSLVQGRNSPLHF.